This entry concerns a single TCR beta chain. The antigen is unknown. This specimen comes from a study of beta chain features in type 1 diabetes. Background on the study: Healthy donors, compared against patients, showed similar age, gender and cell yields.

Overall study findings and caveats: HLA effects on TCRB rearrangement stayed unresolved here. In every one of the four CD4+ subsets, TCRB CDR3s were moderately but significantly shorter in Type 1 diabetes patients.

The study reverse transcribed the entire isolated RNA, so it sequenced expressed TCRB transcripts. The assay was immunoSEQ multiplex PCR, and TCRdb's table has in-frame clones only and misses some. Of 600,000 to 700,000 clones in the sample, roughly 12% were seen once. V dropped 10 bases and J dropped 10 bases, with 16 bases sitting between them. This CDR3 contains 11 residues. Germline CDR1 is SEHNR and CDR2 is FQNEAQ (reference sequence). Stem cell-like memory, regulatory, central memory and naive CD4+ cells were sorted via CD45RO/CCR7/CD25/CD127/CD95/CD27. The TCR comes from a man younger than 40 with type 1 diabetes. Sequencing was done on a sample of naive CD4+ T cells from blood. The chain links TRBV7-9 to TRBJ2-5, with D tentatively TRBD1 (5 bases). This chain's CDR3 is CAIPLGENQYF. DNA of the CDR3: TGTGCCATCCCCTTAGGGGAAAACCAGTACTTC.